This T cell receptor beta chain is drawn from a study of PD-1 and CTLA-4 blockade in melanoma. TCRdb's copy holds only in-frame clones and misses some; the assay was immunoSEQ multiplex PCR. Of around 21,000 clones listed, approximately 88% are singletons. With regard to this clone: The junction does not match germline at one end; this may be a read error.

CDR3 length: 15 residues. Germline CDR1 MNHEY, CDR2 SVGAGI. The J gene is TRBJ1-1, the V gene TRBV6-5; TRBD1 is a possible D gene (6 bases). Here the sequenced sample was CD8+ T cells from peripheral blood, taken before anti-PD-1 treatment. This clonotype originated in a human donor with melanoma. CDR3 region: CASSDVQGLNTEAFF. The CDR3 nucleotides are TGTGCCAGCAGCGACGTCCAGGGGTTGAATACTGAAGCTTTCTTT.